Listed here are 25 T cell receptor beta chains from one sample, sequenced in a study of blood T cell repertoires in COVID-19. Assay used: immunoSEQ multiplex PCR; TCRdb lists only in-frame clones, some missing. The data hold about 430,000 clones, with around nine tenths observed a single time. Sequencing used PBMCs or T cells enriched from blood (not recorded which). Source of these receptors: a woman younger than 30 who had been exposed to COVID-19.

The chain carries TRBV11-2 and TRBJ2-5, with D maybe TRBD2 (6 bases). The CDR3 runs 16 residues. Per germline, CDR1 SGHAT and CDR2 FQNNGV. The ends were cut back, 1 base at V and 5 bases at J, with 17 bases in the middle. The CDR3 nucleotides read TGTGCCAGCAGCTTAGGTCATGGCGCGGGGCGGGAGACCCAGTACTTC. It is translated as CASSLGHGAGRETQYF.

The chain has TRBV5-4 and TRBJ1-2, with 7 positions matching TRBD1. V was pared by 4 bases and J by 2 bases, with 11 bases of the junction left unmatched. The length of the CDR3 is 16 residues. CDR1 and CDR2 (germline): SGHNT, YYREEE (reference sequence). As DNA, the CDR3 is TGTGCCAGCAGCCCGAACAAGGGGGCGCCGAACTATGGCTACACCTTC. As protein: CASSPNKGAPNYGYTF.

The chain employs TRBV11-2 and TRBJ2-3; 10 positions agree with TRBD2. The CDR3 length is 17 residues. V gave up 5 bases and J gave up 4 bases; unmatched junction bases: 12. In germline, CDR1 is SGHAT, CDR2 FQNNGV. Here the CDR3 reads CASSPSAIAGGPDTQYF. CDR3 in DNA: TGTGCCAGCAGCCCAAGCGCTATAGCGGGGGGCCCAGATACGCAGTATTTT.

The chain employs TRBV5-1 and TRBJ1-1, with a weak D call TRBD1 (6 bases). This CDR3 comprises 14 residues. Germline V gene sequence: CDR1 SGHRS, CDR2 YFSETQ. V lost 4 bases and J lost 2, with 12 bases in between. The CDR3 region has the DNA TGCGCCAGCAGCAGTGGACAGACCAACACTGAAGCTTTCTTT. Amino acids: CASSSGQTNTEAFF.

The chain couples TRBV5-4 to TRBJ2-2, with D possibly being TRBD2 (6 bases). CDR3 length equals 17 residues. V was clipped by 0 bases and J by 0 bases, with 12 bases between them. Germline V gene sequence: CDR1 SGHNT, CDR2 YYREEE (reference sequence). In DNA form, the CDR3 reads TGTGCCAGCAGCTTGGGAGCTAGCGCCGCGAACACCGGGGAGCTGTTTTTT. It is translated as CASSLGASAANTGELFF.

V and J are TRBV19 and TRBJ2-7; D perhaps matches TRBD1 (6 bases). The CDR3 is 17 amino acids. V was cut by 5 bases and J by 0 bases, with 20 bases left in between. Germline CDR1 LNHDA, CDR2 SQIVND (reference sequence). The CDR3 DNA follows: TGTGCCAGTAGTCCGCTGGGGGCTTCGGACAGCTCCTACGAGCAGTACTTC. Protein sequence: CASSPLGASDSSYEQYF.

The genes are TRBV28 and TRBJ2-3; D not resolved. Trimming pared 6 bases from V and 0 bases from J, leaving 10 bases between. The germline CDR1 and CDR2 sequences are MDHEN and SYDVKM. The CDR3 runs 14 residues. The DNA for the CDR3 is TGTGCCAGCAGACCGCAGACTAGCACAGATACGCAGTATTTT. It translates to CASRPQTSTDTQYF. The variable domain in full, with the rest retrieved from reference TRBV28 and TRBJ2-3, is DVKVTQSSRYLVKRTGEKVFLECVQDMDHENMFWYRQDPGLGLRLIYFSYDVKMKEKGDIPEGYSVSREKKERFSLILESASTNQTSMYLCASRPQTSTDTQYFGPGTRLTVL.

The chain uses TRBV7-8 and TRBJ2-5, with D possibly matching TRBD1 (6 bases). V was cut by 3 bases and J by 4 bases, with 15 bases left in between. The CDR3 spans 15 residues. The germline V gene encodes CDR1 SGHVS and CDR2 FQNEAQ. The CDR3 sequence: CASSFRDTGRETQYF. DNA for the CDR3: TGTGCCAGCAGCTTTAGGGACACGGGTCGAGAGACCCAGTACTTC.

The chain carries TRBV7-8 and TRBJ2-7; D is perhaps TRBD1 (5 bases). Trimming shortened V by 2 bases and J by 1 base, and 18 bases separated the two germline ends. The germline V gene encodes CDR1 SGHVS and CDR2 FQNEAQ. The CDR3 has 17 amino acids. The CDR3 coding sequence is TGTGCCAGCAGCTTATTCATAAAGATGACAGATTCCTACGAGCAGTACTTC. Its translation is CASSLFIKMTDSYEQYF.

The gene calls are TRBV7-6 and TRBJ2-1; TRBD2 matches at 11 bases. There are 15 residues in the CDR3. Germline V gene data show CDR1 as SGHVS and CDR2 as FNYEAQ. V lost 5 bases to trimming and J lost 12 bases; unmatched junction nucleotides: 12. DNA of the CDR3: TGTGCCAGCAGCGATAGCGGGGGGGGTAATGAGTGGCAGTTCTTC. Its translation: CASSDSGGGNEWQFF.

V usage is TRBV27 and J usage is TRBJ2-7; D call uncertain. The CDR3 runs to 14 residues. V was clipped by 8 bases and J by 0 bases, with 14 bases between them. Germline V gene sequence: CDR1 MNHEY, CDR2 SMNVEV (reference sequence). The CDR3 loop is CASSSEAFSYEQYF. CDR3 DNA sequence: TGTGCCAGCTCATCCGAGGCGTTCTCCTACGAGCAGTACTTC.

This sequence joins TRBV30 and TRBJ1-1, with a possible D match to TRBD1 (6 bases). Trimming took 6 bases from V and 4 from J, leaving 12 bases between them. The CDR3 consists of 12 residues. CDR1 is GTSNPN, CDR2 SVGIG, per germline (reference sequence). CDR3 region: CACRQEVTEAFF. In nucleotides, the CDR3 is TGTGCCTGCCGACAGGAGGTCACTGAAGCTTTCTTT. Full variable domain (missing parts from reference TRBV30 and TRBJ1-1): SQTIHQWPATLVQPVGSPLSLECTVEGTSNPNLYWYRQAAGRGLQLLFYSVGIGQISSEVPQNLSASRPQDRQFILSSKKLLLSDSGFYLCACRQEVTEAFFGQGTRLTVV.

This clone was observed once. The CDR3 sequence is CASSPQTVRGTDTQYF. The CDR3 DNA sequence: TGTGCCAGCTCACCACAAACCGTCAGGGGGACAGATACGCAGTATTTT. The rearrangement joins TRBV18 to TRBJ2-3; 7 positions agree with TRBD1. V trimming: 1 base; J trimming: 3 bases; junction bases outside the gene matches: 7. Germline V gene lookup returns CDR1 KGHSH and CDR2 LQKENI. This CDR3 comprises 16 residues.

In its sample, this clone was seen once. The V gene is TRBV2, the J gene TRBJ1-4, with TRBD1 matching over 10 bases. V shed 7 bases and J 0 bases; nucleotides not matched to a gene: 8. The CDR3 totals 17 residues. The germline gives CDR1 SNHLY, CDR2 FYNNEI. CDR3 coding DNA: TGTGCCAGCACCCGACAGGGGGCCTTCTCAACTAATGAAAAACTGTTTTTT. This gives the protein CASTRQGAFSTNEKLFF. Full variable domain (outside the CDR3, taken from reference TRBV2 and TRBJ1-4): EPEVTQTPSHQVTQMGQEVILRCVPISNHLYFYWYRQILGQKVEFLVSFYNNEISEKSEIFDDQFSVERPDGSNFTLKIRSTKLEDSAMYFCASTRQGAFSTNEKLFFGSGTQLSVL.

V is TRBV5-4 and J is TRBJ2-1; 7 nucleotides align to TRBD2. Germline CDR1 reads SGHNT; CDR2 reads YYREEE (reference sequence). This CDR3 contains 16 residues. The V segment lost 2 bases and the J segment 7 bases; nucleotides outside the gene matches: 12. In DNA, the CDR3 is TGTGCCAGCAGCTTCGGTCAGAACCTAGCGGCGAATGAGCAGTTCTTC. Its protein product is CASSFGQNLAANEQFF.

The chain recombines TRBV29-1 with TRBJ1-1; 9 bases map to TRBD1. The CDR3 is 13 residues long. The germline V gene has CDR1 SQVTM and CDR2 ANQGSEA. Trimming cost V 6 bases and J 4 bases; bases outside gene matches: 6. The CDR3 DNA is TGCAGCGTGGGGACAGGGTGGGGCACTGAAGCTTTCTTT. Translated, it gives CSVGTGWGTEAFF.

This rearrangement joins TRBV18 to TRBJ1-4; D is unresolved. This CDR3 is 12 amino acids long. V lost 3 bases and J lost 8, with 7 bases in between. Germline CDR1 KGHSH, CDR2 LQKENI. CDR3 in DNA: TGTGCCAGCTCACCTAGTCGGGAAAAACTGTTTTTT. Its translation is CASSPSREKLFF.

The chain links TRBV5-4 to TRBJ2-7; 9 positions agree with TRBD1. J gave up 6 bases and V 7 bases, and 8 bases lay outside the gene matches. The CDR3 covers 13 residues. Germline V gives CDR1 SGHNT, CDR2 YYREEE (reference sequence). DNA of the CDR3: TGTGCCAGCGGGGGACAGGGCGTACGCGAGCAGTACTTC. This codes for CASGGQGVREQYF.

The chain employs TRBV29-1 and TRBJ2-6, with a tentative D call TRBD1 (5 bases). Germline CDR1 and CDR2: SQVTM and ANQGSEA. This CDR3 spans 14 amino acids. With 1 base removed from V and 4 bases from J, the gap between germline ends came to 8 bases. The CDR3 reads CSVEAQGGANVLTF. The CDR3 DNA sequence: TGCAGCGTTGAAGCCCAGGGAGGGGCCAACGTCCTGACTTTC.

The genes are TRBV18 and TRBJ2-1; 7 bases align to TRBD2. The ends lost 1 base at V and 1 base at J; junction bases unmatched: 7. Per the germline V gene, CDR1 is KGHSH and CDR2 is LQKENI. This CDR3 region has 17 residues. The CDR3 is CASSPRPTSSSYNEQFF. DNA of the CDR3: TGTGCCAGCTCACCACGACCGACTAGCAGTTCCTACAATGAGCAGTTCTTC.

This sequence joins TRBV5-8 and TRBJ2-7; no firm D call. This CDR3 contains 13 residues. Germline CDR1 reads SGHTS; CDR2 reads YDEGEE. Trimming took 2 bases from V and 7 from J, leaving 13 bases between them. CDR3 in DNA: TGTGCCAGCAGCTTTTCTAGAACCGGGGAGCAGTACTTC. This codes for CASSFSRTGEQYF.

V gene TRBV7-2 combines with J gene TRBJ2-3; 10 bases fit TRBD2. CDR1 is SGHTA and CDR2 is FQGNSA in the germline V gene. V lost 5 bases to trimming and J lost 2 bases; unmatched junction nucleotides: 7. The CDR3 sequence is 16 residues long. In nucleotides, the CDR3 is TGTGCCAGCAGCAAAACTAGCGGGGCTTACACAGATACGCAGTATTTT. Amino acids: CASSKTSGAYTDTQYF.

This rearrangement joins TRBV6-5 to TRBJ2-2, with TRBD2 matching 7 bases. V lost 7 bases and J lost 6; bases outside the gene matches: 5. The CDR3 totals 13 residues. In germline, CDR1 is MNHEY, CDR2 SVGAGI. The CDR3 protein is CASTIGLAGELFF. The CDR3 region has the DNA TGTGCCAGCACCATCGGACTAGCCGGGGAGCTGTTTTTT.

This chain uses TRBV5-6 with TRBJ1-6, with D possibly TRBD1 on 5 matching bases. This CDR3 spans 14 amino acids. V was pared by 2 bases and J by 7 bases, with 10 bases between. The germline V gene encodes CDR1 SGHDT and CDR2 YYEEEE. CDR3 sequence (DNA): TGTGCCAGCAGCTTTTGGGGCCTAAATTCACCCCTCCACTTT. Its protein product is CASSFWGLNSPLHF.

The chain has TRBV7-9 and TRBJ2-1; TRBD2 aligns across 15 bases. The ends lost 9 bases at V and 8 bases at J; junction bases unmatched: 8. The CDR3 is 15 residues long. CDR1 is SEHNR and CDR2 is FQNEAQ in the germline V gene (reference sequence). In nucleotides, the CDR3 is TGTGCCAGTCCCAATGGACTAGCGGGGGGGGATGAGCAGTTCTTC. Translation gives CASPNGLAGGDEQFF. The entire variable domain, with the rest obtained from reference TRBV7-9 and TRBJ2-1, is as follows: DTGVSQNPRHKITKRGQNVTFRCDPISEHNRLYWYRQTLGQGPEFLTYFQNEAQLEKSRLLSDRFSAERPKGSFSTLEIQRTEQGDSAMYLCASPNGLAGGDEQFFGPGTRLTVL.